This TCR beta chain was sequenced for a study of blood T cell repertoires in COVID-19. Study background: The samples span acute and convalescent COVID-19 from the United States, Italy and Spain. Nucleic acid was either cDNA or gDNA, and it came from T cells, B-cell-depleted T cells, or PBMCs.

Profiled with immunoSEQ multiplex PCR; TCRdb holds only in-frame clones, not every one. The top ten hold around 11% of the sample, which has 250,000 to 300,000 clones, around nine tenths seen once. Germline lookup yields CDR1 LNHDA and CDR2 SQIVND (reference sequence). The V end lost 2 bases, the J end lost 6 bases, and 8 bases lay between the germline ends. This CDR3 spans 12 amino acids. The sample consisted of peripheral blood. The chain employs TRBV19 and TRBJ2-7; D call uncertain. The receptor comes from a woman aged 25 to 39 with COVID-19, enrolled during active disease. The CDR3 is CASSISGVEQYF. The CDR3 coding sequence is TGTGCCAGTAGTATATCAGGCGTCGAGCAGTACTTC.